This T cell receptor (beta chain) derives from a study of relationships among human T cell subsets. The study, taken as a whole, reports: Regulatory and Th2 subsets had few clones over 100 reads, unlike CD8+ cytotoxic cells. Many CDR3s were shared across Th1, Th2 and regulatory subsets.

The T cell receptor alpha and beta CDR3 regions were amplified from mRNA by semiquantitative ARM-PCR. Exponential amplification used communal superprimers after tagged nested gene-specific primers in ARM-PCR. One entry per CDR3 protein, called by TCRdb with MiXCR from the multiplex PCR reads. This table has 13,000 or so distinct CDR3 sequences, roughly 65% appearing once. About this clonotype itself: Its cognate antigen is unknown.

CDR3 length: 18 amino acids. Trimming removed 0 bases from V and 1 base from J; junction bases left unmatched: 6. Per the germline V gene, CDR1 is SGHRS and CDR2 is YFSETQ. Bead selections for CD25, CD56 and CD294 left a flow-through collected as Th1 cells. T cell subsets were isolated with antibody-coated magnetic beads. This receptor was identified in a man in his forties or fifties in good health. J is TRBJ2-1 and V is TRBV5-1; 11 positions agree with TRBD2. The specimen sequenced was CD4+ Th1 cells sorted from blood. The DNA for the CDR3 is TGCGCCAGCAGCTTGGGCCCTAGCGGGGGGATGTCCTACAATGAGCAGTTCTTC. Protein: CASSLGPSGGMSYNEQFF.